The next 19 T cell receptor beta chains were all read from a single sample in a study of metastatic and nonmetastatic thyroid tumors. TCRdb re-processed the PCR reads through MiXCR. The sample includes about 28,000 clones, under 20% of them seen just once. There were no patients who had received any treatment before thyroid surgery. The specimen was blood. The receptors derive from a female donor with papillary thyroid cancer or a benign thyroid nodule (not recorded which). Some clones in this sample may be carry-over from other donors' samples.

There are a few counts of this clone. A much larger clone differs by one base, so this may be a read error. J is TRBJ2-1 and V is TRBV6-2 or TRBV6-3; D possibly corresponds to TRBD1 (6 bases). V was pared by 6 bases and J by 3 bases, with 18 bases between. The CDR3 is 16 residues long. Looked up from germline, CDR1 is MNHEY and CDR2 is SVGEGT. The CDR3 protein is CASRAIQGFNYNEQFF. The CDR3 DNA is TGTGCCAGCAGAGCAATTCAGGGGTTCAACTACAATGAGCAGTTCTTC.

In its sample, this clone is large. The V gene is TRBV28, the J gene TRBJ2-6, with TRBD2 as a possible D gene (5 bases). Germline V lookup: CDR1 MDHEN, CDR2 SYDVKM. V was pared by 6 bases and J by 6 bases, with 15 bases between. The CDR3 length is 15 residues. The CDR3 loop reads CASSPGGPEANVLTF. CDR3 sequence (DNA): TGTGCCAGCAGCCCCGGAGGCCCCGAGGCCAACGTCCTGACTTTC.

This clone has at least ten counts. The chain links TRBV9 to TRBJ1-3; 9 positions match TRBD1. CDR1 SGDLS and CDR2 YYNGEE come from the germline V gene. The CDR3 is made up of 14 amino acids. The junction had 0 bases not matched to a gene; V was cut back by 3 bases and J by 2 bases. CDR3 in amino acids: CASSGQGAGNTIYF. The DNA for the CDR3 is TGTGCCAGCAGCGGACAGGGGGCTGGAAACACCATATATTTT.

This sequence joins TRBV4-1 and TRBJ2-1; 9 nucleotides line up with TRBD2. Germline-derived CDR1 and CDR2 are MGHRA and YSYEKL. V gave up 4 bases and J gave up 3 bases; unmatched junction bases: 7. The CDR3 is 16 residues long. In nucleotides, the CDR3 is TGCGCCAGCAGCCGCGCGGGGGGGCTAGTCTACAATGAGCAGTTCTTC. Translating it yields CASSRAGGLVYNEQFF.

This clone was observed many times. J is TRBJ1-2 and V is TRBV7-9; D perhaps matches TRBD1 (5 bases). This CDR3 is 17 amino acids long. V dropped 5 bases and J dropped 0 bases, with 19 bases sitting between them. From germline, CDR1 is SEHNR and CDR2 FQNEAQ (reference sequence). The CDR3 DNA sequence: TGTGCCAGCAGCGCGGGAGGACGGGGGGATGCTAACTATGGCTACACCTTC. Protein product: CASSAGGRGDANYGYTF.

The chain carries TRBV5-1 and TRBJ2-1; 8 bases fit TRBD2. Trimming removed 4 bases from V and 1 base from J; junction bases left unmatched: 10. Germline V lookup: CDR1 SGHRS, CDR2 YFSETQ. There are 17 residues in the CDR3. The CDR3 nucleotides read TGCGCCAGCAGCCCCAGGGGTAGCGGGAATTCCTACAATGAGCAGTTCTTC. Encoded protein: CASSPRGSGNSYNEQFF.

This clone was counted only a few times. Mismatch with germline at one junction end may stem from a read error. The V gene is TRBV2, the J gene TRBJ2-3; TRBD2 matches 10 bases. This CDR3 is 15 amino acids long. Per germline, CDR1 SNHLY and CDR2 FYNNEI. CDR3 protein: CSSSVGTAGGDTQYF. CDR3 DNA sequence: TGTTCCAGCAGTGTGGGGACAGCGGGAGGGGATACGCAGTATTTT.

To note about this clone: Mismatch with germline at one junction end may stem from a read error. Other DNA sequences in this specimen translate into the identical CDR3. The rearrangement links TRBV2 to TRBJ2-3; 9 positions agree with TRBD1. Germline CDR1 is SNHLY and CDR2 is FYNNEI. The CDR3 has 17 amino acids. CDR3 sequence reads: CASSRDRVWVHTDTQYF. The CDR3 DNA reads TGTGCCAGCAGCCGGGACAGGGTTTGGGTCCACACAGATACGCAGTATTTC.

This clone was recorded at least ten times. The V gene is TRBV5-6, the J gene TRBJ1-2; TRBD1 matches 9 bases. V was pared by 1 base and J by 7 bases, with 8 bases of the junction left unmatched. The CDR3 spans 15 residues. Germline CDR1 and CDR2: SGHDT and YYEEEE. The CDR3 nucleotides are TGTGCCAGCAGCTTGCTCCTACAGGGGGCGCCTGGCTACACCTTC. It yields the protein CASSLLLQGAPGYTF.

This clone has only a few counts. V usage is TRBV6-6 and J usage is TRBJ2-2, with TRBD2 identical over 7 bases. Trimming took 2 bases from V and 2 from J; bases not matched to a gene: 11. This CDR3 spans 18 amino acids. Germline-derived CDR1 and CDR2 are MNHNY and SVGAGI (reference sequence). The CDR3 DNA sequence: TGTGCCAGCAGTTACGTCTGGGGCGGGGGTGGAAACACCGGGGAGCTGTTTTTT. Translating it yields CASSYVWGGGGNTGELFF.

By proportion, this clone is medium-sized (0.01 to 0.1%). V usage is TRBV6-1 and J usage is TRBJ1-5, with D unresolved. The V end lost 5 bases, the J end lost 2 bases, and 10 bases lay between the germline ends. Germline assignment: CDR1 MNHNS and CDR2 SASEGT. CDR3 length: 14 residues. CDR3 in DNA: TGTGCCAGCAGTTTTTCGCCAGGCAATCAGCCCCAGCATTTT. This codes for CASSFSPGNQPQHF.

In the case of this clone: Given a much more abundant clone one base away, this may be a read error. This chain joins TRBV7-7 and TRBJ2-5; maybe TRBD2 (6 bases). The CDR3 has 13 amino acids. Germline values: CDR1 SSHAT, CDR2 FNYEAQ (reference sequence). As DNA, the CDR3 is TGTGCCAGCAGCTCCGGGAGAAAAGACACCCAGTACTTC. Translation gives CASSSGRKDTQYF.

The chain employs TRBV13 and TRBJ1-6; D is possibly TRBD1 (5 bases). Germline V gene sequence: CDR1 PRHDT, CDR2 FYEKMQ (reference sequence). The CDR3 totals 12 residues. V lost 3 bases to trimming and J lost 15 bases, with 12 bases between them. The CDR3 region is CASSLSSGDLHF. CDR3 coding DNA: TGTGCCAGCAGCTTGTCATCGGGGGACCTCCACTTT.

At least ten counts were recorded for this clone. V and J are TRBV6-1 and TRBJ1-5; D unresolved. V was trimmed by 3 bases and J by 2 bases, leaving 8 bases between them. This CDR3 spans 14 amino acids. Germline CDR1 is MNHNS and CDR2 is SASEGT. CDR3 DNA sequence: TGTGCCAGCAGTGACGTCGCGGGCAATCAGCCCCAGCATTTT. It codes for CASSDVAGNQPQHF.

At least ten counts were recorded for this clone. The chain joins TRBV20-1 to TRBJ2-1; D gene uncertain. Germline CDR1 DFQATT, CDR2 SNEGSKA (reference sequence). V was cut by 3 bases and J by 4 bases, with 13 bases left in between. This CDR3 contains 14 residues. This CDR3 is CSASYLTLYNEQFF. CDR3 DNA sequence: TGCAGTGCTAGTTACCTGACTCTTTACAATGAGCAGTTCTTC.

The genes are TRBV15 and TRBJ1-2; D possibly corresponds to TRBD1 (5 bases). Trimming removed 7 bases from V and 4 bases from J, with 25 bases in between. The CDR3 runs to 17 residues. The germline V gene has CDR1 LNHNV and CDR2 YYDKDF (reference sequence). The CDR3 sequence: CATTKSRDVTVFYGYTF. CDR3 DNA sequence: TGTGCCACCACCAAGTCTCGGGACGTGACAGTGTTCTATGGCTACACCTTC. The whole variable domain, remainder taken from reference TRBV15 and TRBJ1-2, is DAMVIQNPRYQVTQFGKPVTLSCSQTLNHNVMYWYQQKSSQAPKLLFHYYDKDFNNEADTPDNFQSRRPNTSFCFLDIRSPGLGDTAMYLCATTKSRDVTVFYGYTFGSGTRLTVV.

In this sample, this clone turned up many times. The chain couples TRBV4-1 to TRBJ2-7; D gene unclear. This CDR3 has 11 amino acids. Germline V lookup: CDR1 MGHRA, CDR2 YSYEKL. V lost 6 bases and J lost 4, with 7 bases in between. The CDR3 nucleotides are TGCGCCAGCAGGAGGCAATACGAGCAGTACTTC. Protein: CASRRQYEQYF.

The V call is TRBV3-1, the J call TRBJ1-1; TRBD1 might be the D (5 bases). This CDR3 has 16 residues. V dropped 0 bases and J dropped 5 bases, with 16 bases sitting between them. CDR1 and CDR2 from the germline V gene are LGHDT and YNNKEL (reference sequence). The CDR3 DNA reads as TGTGCCAGCAGCCAAGATTCAGGGAGATTCCCGACTGAAGCTTTCTTT. As protein: CASSQDSGRFPTEAFF.

In its sample, this clone was seen many times. Here the CDR3 DNA reads TGTGCCTGGAGTGTACCTAATTCACCCCTCCACTTT. This codes for CAWSVPNSPLHF. J is TRBJ1-6 and V is TRBV30; D unresolved. V was clipped by 0 bases and J by 6 bases, with 3 bases between them. This CDR3 has 12 residues. Looked up from germline, CDR1 is GTSNPN and CDR2 is SVGIG (reference sequence).